This is a list of T cell receptor beta chains from one sample in a study of a mutant IDH1 vaccine in newly diagnosed glioma. For these TCRs, the target antigens are not known. The repertoire was sequenced with immunoSEQ multiplex PCR; TCRdb's copy has only in-frame clones and lacks some. Here the sample spans 30,000 to 40,000 clones, roughly 80% being singletons. The sample in question was PBMCs, obtained from a glioma patient whose treatment included an IDH1 peptide vaccine. These receptors came from a woman between 18 and 29 years old with glioma. Each CDR3 is given with its conserved first and last residue. D genes are given only for firm matches. The listing skips clone size in some rows; elsewhere it reads once, few, many or a size class.

>TRBV7-3|TRBD2|TRBJ2-3|-
CASSLMASGNPADTQYF
TGTGCCAGCAGCTTAATGGCTAGCGGGAACCCCGCAGATACGCAGTATTTT
>TRBV7-2|-|TRBJ1-1|-
CASSLAQGTEAFF
TGTGCCAGCAGCTTAGCGCAGGGTACTGAAGCTTTCTTT
>TRBV19|TRBD1|TRBJ1-6|-
CATKSAGGGSPLHF
TGTGCCACCAAATCCGCAGGGGGCGGCTCACCCCTCCACTTT
>TRBV2|-|TRBJ1-3|-
CAGKAGTSSGNTIYF
TGTGCCGGAAAGGCCGGGACGAGCTCTGGAAACACCATATATTTT
>TRBV7-7|-|TRBJ1-5|medium-sized
CASSLDSNQPQHF
TGTGCTAGCAGCTTAGACAGCAATCAGCCCCAGCATTTT
>TRBV30|-|TRBJ1-2|-
CAWSVQLRAGFGYTF
TGTGCCTGGAGTGTACAGCTTAGGGCAGGGTTTGGCTACACCTTC
>TRBV10-3|-|TRBJ1-6|-
CAISESRSSYNSPLHF
TGTGCCATCAGTGAGTCGAGGAGCTCCTATAATTCACCCCTCCACTTT
>TRBV7-9|TRBD2|TRBJ2-1|-
CASSSPGLAIYEQFF
TGTGCCAGCAGCTCGCCGGGACTAGCGATTTATGAGCAGTTCTTC
>TRBV7-9|-|TRBJ1-2|-
CASSPSALERGNYGYTF
TGTGCCAGCAGCCCCTCCGCATTGGAACGGGGTAACTATGGCTACACCTTC
>TRBV5-4|-|TRBJ1-3|-
CASSLTGRENTIYF
TGTGCCAGCAGCTTGACAGGGAGGGAAAACACCATATATTTT
>TRBV30|-|TRBJ1-6|few
CAWTEEGATLHF
TGTGCCTGGACAGAGGAAGGTGCAACCCTCCACTTT
>TRBV6-1|-|TRBJ1-2|few
CASSETSRGATYYGYTF
TGTGCCAGCAGTGAAACAAGTAGGGGCGCAACCTACTATGGCTACACCTTC
>TRBV9|TRBD2|TRBJ2-5|-
CASSAREGLAGGETQYF
TGTGCCAGCAGCGCCAGAGAGGGACTAGCGGGAGGGGAGACCCAGTACTTC
>TRBV7-9|TRBD1|TRBJ1-2|-
CASSLGTGENGYTF
TGTGCCAGCAGCTTAGGGACAGGGGAGAATGGCTACACCTTC
>TRBV5-1|TRBD2|TRBJ2-7|-
CASSPTLAGGTYEQYF
TGCGCCAGCAGCCCCACCTTAGCGGGGGGAACCTACGAGCAGTACTTC
>TRBV30|TRBD1|TRBJ2-6|-
CAWRDREFAGANVLTF
TGTGCCTGGCGGGACAGGGAGTTCGCTGGGGCCAACGTCCTGACTTTC
>TRBV21-1|-|TRBJ2-5|-
CASSKPGHWTFQETQYF
TGTGCCAGCAGCAAACCTGGACATTGGACCTTCCAAGAGACCCAGTACTTC
>TRBV11-3|TRBD1|TRBJ2-7|-
CASSSGTAYPYEQYF
TGTGCCAGCAGCTCCGGGACAGCCTATCCCTACGAGCAGTACTTC
>TRBV6-6|TRBD1|TRBJ1-5|-
CASSQDRDRGPQHF
TGTGCCAGCAGTCAGGACAGGGATAGGGGGCCCCAGCATTTT
>TRBV28|TRBD1|TRBJ2-7|-
CASSFLTGSYEQYF
TGTGCCAGCAGCTTCTTGACAGGGAGCTACGAGCAGTACTTC
>TRBV6-6|-|TRBJ1-5|-
CASQLRGGSSPQHF
TGTGCCAGCCAGTTACGGGGGGGGTCATCTCCCCAGCATTTT
>TRBV7-9|-|TRBJ1-3|-
CASSKSWGAGNTIYF
TGTGCCAGCAGCAAGAGCTGGGGGGCTGGAAACACCATATATTTT
>TRBV5-1|-|TRBJ1-1|-
CASSLPTGTPNTEAFF
TGCGCCAGCAGCTTGCCAACCGGGACACCGAACACTGAAGCTTTCTTT
>TRBV5-6|-|TRBJ2-1|-
CASNNHRVEQFF
TGTGCCAGCAACAACCATAGGGTGGAGCAGTTCTTC
>TRBV29-1|-|TRBJ1-2|-
CSVDVGGYTF
TGCAGCGTAGACGTAGGGGGCTACACCTTC
>TRBV27|-|TRBJ2-2|-
CASTNLLTHTRGANTGELFF
TGTGCCAGCACAAATCTACTAACCCATACTCGGGGGGCTAACACCGGGGAGCTGTTTTTT
>TRBV18|-|TRBJ1-1|-
CASSPPRGRGLPEAFF
TGTGCCAGCTCACCACCAAGGGGCAGGGGACTCCCTGAAGCTTTCTTT
>TRBV7-2|TRBD2|TRBJ2-3|few
CASSPSGGAGDTQYF
TGTGCCAGCAGCCCTAGCGGGGGGGCCGGAGATACGCAGTATTTT
>TRBV7-2|-|TRBJ1-3|-
CASSLNGFSGNTIYF
TGTGCCAGCAGCTTAAATGGGTTCTCTGGAAACACCATATATTTT
>TRBV6-5|-|TRBJ1-1|-
CASKGKGDSTEAFF
TGTGCCAGCAAAGGTAAAGGGGATAGTACTGAAGCTTTCTTT
>TRBV29-1|-|TRBJ1-2|-
CSVLRGGGDGYTF
TGCAGCGTTCTAAGAGGGGGGGGAGATGGCTACACCTTC
>TRBV6-6|TRBD1|TRBJ1-2|-
CASSSAGQGAYYGYTF
TGTGCCAGCAGTTCCGCCGGGCAGGGGGCTTACTATGGCTACACCTTC
>TRBV29-1|TRBD2|TRBJ2-5|-
CSVDGLAGEVRVETQYF
TGCAGCGTCGATGGACTAGCGGGAGAGGTCAGGGTGGAGACCCAGTACTTC
>TRBV5-6|TRBD2|TRBJ2-5|-
CASSSGTSGGNRETQYF
TGTGCCAGCAGCTCCGGGACTAGCGGGGGGAATCGAGAGACCCAGTACTTC
>TRBV10-3|-|TRBJ2-5|-
CAISESGQMQETQYF
TGTGCCATCAGTGAGTCGGGTCAGATGCAAGAGACCCAGTACTTC
>TRBV12-5|TRBD1|TRBJ2-1|-
CASGLRGLSYNEQFF
TGTGCTAGTGGTTTGAGGGGGCTTTCGTACAATGAGCAGTTCTTC
>TRBV10-3|-|TRBJ2-3|-
CAISESRTELTDTQYF
TGTGCCATCAGTGAGTCTAGGACAGAGCTCACAGATACGCAGTATTTT
>TRBV7-2|-|TRBJ1-5|-
CASSPYDQPQHF
TGTGCCAGCAGCCCCTACGATCAGCCCCAGCATTTT
>TRBV7-2|-|TRBJ1-6|-
CASSLGGGRVMKSPLHF
TGTGCCAGCAGCTTAGGGGGGGGGCGCGTTATGAAATCACCCCTCCACTTT
>TRBV14|-|TRBJ2-7|-
CASSQVGGAPREQYF
TGTGCCAGCAGCCAAGTAGGCGGTGCCCCACGCGAGCAGTACTTC
>TRBV2|TRBD1|TRBJ1-2|-
CASSRQGRVDGYTF
TGTGCCAGCAGTCGACAGGGACGGGTTGATGGCTACACCTTC
>TRBV19|TRBD1|TRBJ2-3|-
CASSIGDRSTDTQYF
TGTGCCAGTAGTATTGGGGACAGAAGCACAGATACGCAGTATTTT
>TRBV27|TRBD1|TRBJ2-7|-
CASSFRDRQYF
TGTGCCAGCAGTTTCCGGGACAGGCAGTACTTC
>TRBV27|-|TRBJ2-2|-
CASSWKRAGELFF
TGTGCCAGCAGCTGGAAAAGAGCCGGGGAGCTGTTTTTT
>TRBV20-1|-|TRBJ1-2|-
CSARAGVSYTF
TGCAGTGCTAGAGCGGGGGTAAGCTACACCTTC
>TRBV29-1|TRBD1|TRBJ2-3|-
CSVERQGPDTQYF
TGCAGCGTTGAACGACAGGGTCCAGATACGCAGTATTTT